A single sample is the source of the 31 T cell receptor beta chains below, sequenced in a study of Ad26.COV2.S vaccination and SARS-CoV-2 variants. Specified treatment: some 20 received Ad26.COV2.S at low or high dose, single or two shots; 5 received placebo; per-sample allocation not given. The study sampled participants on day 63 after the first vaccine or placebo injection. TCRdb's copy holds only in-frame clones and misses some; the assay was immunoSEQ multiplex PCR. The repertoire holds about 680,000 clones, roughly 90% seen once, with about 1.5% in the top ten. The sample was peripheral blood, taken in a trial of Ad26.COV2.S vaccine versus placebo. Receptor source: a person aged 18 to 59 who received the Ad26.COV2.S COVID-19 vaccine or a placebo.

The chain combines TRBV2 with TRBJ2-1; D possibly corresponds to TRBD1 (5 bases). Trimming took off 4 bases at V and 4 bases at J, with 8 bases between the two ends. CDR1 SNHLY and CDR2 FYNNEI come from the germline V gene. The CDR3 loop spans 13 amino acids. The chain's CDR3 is CASSVQVYNEQFF. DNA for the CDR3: TGTGCCAGCAGTGTACAGGTGTACAATGAGCAGTTCTTC.

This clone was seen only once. The CDR3 bases are TGTGCCAGCAGCCAAGAAGGGACAGGGGCAAACACCATATATTTT. Amino acid sequence: CASSQEGTGANTIYF. The V gene is TRBV3-1 (or the pseudogene TRBV3-2), the J gene TRBJ1-3; 10 positions agree with TRBD1. The germline gives CDR1 LGHDT, CDR2 YNNKEL (reference sequence). V lost 0 bases to trimming and J lost 6 bases; unmatched junction nucleotides: 2. This CDR3 region has 15 residues.

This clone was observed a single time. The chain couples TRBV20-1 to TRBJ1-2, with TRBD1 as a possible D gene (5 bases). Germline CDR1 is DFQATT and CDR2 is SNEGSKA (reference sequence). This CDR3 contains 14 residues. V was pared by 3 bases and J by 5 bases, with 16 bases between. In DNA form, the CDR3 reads TGCAGTGCTAGTTCGCAGGGTGATGGGTATGGCTACACCTTC. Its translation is CSASSQGDGYGYTF.

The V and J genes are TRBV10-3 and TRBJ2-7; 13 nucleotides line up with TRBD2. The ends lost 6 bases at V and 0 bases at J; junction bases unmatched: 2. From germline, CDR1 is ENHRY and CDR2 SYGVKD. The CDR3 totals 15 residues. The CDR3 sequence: CAIRRTSGSSYEQYF. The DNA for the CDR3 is TGTGCCATCAGGAGGACTAGCGGGAGCTCCTACGAGCAGTACTTC.

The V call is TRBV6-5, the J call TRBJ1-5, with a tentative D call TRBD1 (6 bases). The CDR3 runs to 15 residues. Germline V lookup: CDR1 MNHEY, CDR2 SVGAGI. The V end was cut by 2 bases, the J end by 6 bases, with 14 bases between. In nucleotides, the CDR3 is TGTGCCAGCAGTTACCGGGCAGGGGCTCGTCAGCCCCAGCATTTT. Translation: CASSYRAGARQPQHF.

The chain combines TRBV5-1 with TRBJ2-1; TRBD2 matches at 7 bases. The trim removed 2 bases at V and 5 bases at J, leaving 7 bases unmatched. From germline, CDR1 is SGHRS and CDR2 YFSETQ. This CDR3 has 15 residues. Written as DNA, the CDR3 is TGCGCCAGCAGCTTTCGGCTAGCGGTCAACAATGAGCAGTTCTTC. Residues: CASSFRLAVNNEQFF. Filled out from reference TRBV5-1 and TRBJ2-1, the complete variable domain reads KAGVTQTPRYLIKTRGQQVTLSCSPISGHRSVSWYQQTPGQGLQFLFEYFSETQRNKGNFPGRFSGRQFSNSRSEMNVSTLELGDSALYLCASSFRLAVNNEQFFGPGTRLTVL.

CDR3 DNA: TGTGCCAGCAGGAATCCGGGACTGCGCTATGGCTACACCTTC. Protein sequence: CASRNPGLRYGYTF. The rearrangement links TRBV7-8 to TRBJ1-2; D is possibly TRBD1 (5 bases). The CDR3 runs to 14 residues. Trimming shortened V by 6 bases and J by 4 bases, and 15 bases separated the two germline ends. CDR1 and CDR2 (germline): SGHVS, FQNEAQ.

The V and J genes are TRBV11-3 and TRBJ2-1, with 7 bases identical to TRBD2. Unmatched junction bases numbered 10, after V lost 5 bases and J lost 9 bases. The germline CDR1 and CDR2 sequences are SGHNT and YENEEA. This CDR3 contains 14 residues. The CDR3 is CASSPRTSSGEQFF. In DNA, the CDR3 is TGTGCCAGCAGCCCCCGGACTAGTAGTGGTGAGCAGTTCTTC.

DNA of the CDR3: TGTGCCAGCAGCTTGAGGGCAGGGGGAGAGACCCAGTACTTC. It translates to CASSLRAGGETQYF. This rearrangement joins TRBV5-4 to TRBJ2-5, with 7 bases lining up with TRBD1. The CDR3 loop spans 14 amino acids. V trimming: 1 base; J trimming: 4 bases; junction bases outside the gene matches: 4. Germline CDR1 reads SGHNT; CDR2 reads YYREEE (reference sequence).

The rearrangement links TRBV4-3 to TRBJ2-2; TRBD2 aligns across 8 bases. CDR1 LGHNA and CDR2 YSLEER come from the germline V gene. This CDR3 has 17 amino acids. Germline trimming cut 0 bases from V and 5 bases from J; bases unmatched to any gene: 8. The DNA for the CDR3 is TGCGCCAGCAGCCAAGAGCCGGGGGGGCCCTTAACCGGGGAGCTGTTTTTT. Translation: CASSQEPGGPLTGELFF.

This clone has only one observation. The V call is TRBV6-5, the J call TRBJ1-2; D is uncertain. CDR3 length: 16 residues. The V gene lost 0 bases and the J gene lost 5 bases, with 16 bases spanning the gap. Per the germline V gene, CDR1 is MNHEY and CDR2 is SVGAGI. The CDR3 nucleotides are TGTGCCAGCAGTTACTCGTTGGGCGAGAACGTTTATGGCTACACCTTC. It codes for CASSYSLGENVYGYTF.

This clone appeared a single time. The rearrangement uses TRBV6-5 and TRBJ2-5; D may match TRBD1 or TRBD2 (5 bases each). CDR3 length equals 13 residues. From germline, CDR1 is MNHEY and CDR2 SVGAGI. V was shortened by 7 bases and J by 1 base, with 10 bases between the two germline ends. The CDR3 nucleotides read TGTGCCAGCACTCACGGGACCCAAGAGACCCAGTACTTC. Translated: CASTHGTQETQYF.

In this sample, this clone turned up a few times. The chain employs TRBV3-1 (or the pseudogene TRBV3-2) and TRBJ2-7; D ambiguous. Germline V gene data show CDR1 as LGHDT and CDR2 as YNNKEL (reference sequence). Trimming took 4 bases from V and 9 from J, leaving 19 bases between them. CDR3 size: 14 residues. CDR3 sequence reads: CASSPALQSIGQYF. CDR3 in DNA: TGTGCCAGCAGCCCAGCCTTACAAAGCATTGGGCAGTACTTC.

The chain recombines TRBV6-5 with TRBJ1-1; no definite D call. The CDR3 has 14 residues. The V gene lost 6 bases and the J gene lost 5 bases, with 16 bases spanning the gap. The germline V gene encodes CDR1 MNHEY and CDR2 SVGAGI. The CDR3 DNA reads TGTGCCAGCAGCCCCACATTTAGGGAGACTGAAGCTTTCTTT. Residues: CASSPTFRETEAFF.

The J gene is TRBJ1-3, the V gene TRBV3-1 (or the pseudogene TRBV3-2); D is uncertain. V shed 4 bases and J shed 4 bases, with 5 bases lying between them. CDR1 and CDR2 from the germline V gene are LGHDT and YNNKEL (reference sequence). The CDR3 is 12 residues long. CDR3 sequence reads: CASSRWGNTIYF. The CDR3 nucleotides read TGTGCCAGCAGCCGTTGGGGAAACACCATATATTTT.

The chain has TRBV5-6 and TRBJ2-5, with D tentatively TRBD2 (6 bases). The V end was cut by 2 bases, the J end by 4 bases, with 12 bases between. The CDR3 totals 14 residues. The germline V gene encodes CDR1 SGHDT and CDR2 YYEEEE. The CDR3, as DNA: TGTGCCAGCAGCTTTCGACGGGACTCAGAGACCCAGTACTTC. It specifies CASSFRRDSETQYF.

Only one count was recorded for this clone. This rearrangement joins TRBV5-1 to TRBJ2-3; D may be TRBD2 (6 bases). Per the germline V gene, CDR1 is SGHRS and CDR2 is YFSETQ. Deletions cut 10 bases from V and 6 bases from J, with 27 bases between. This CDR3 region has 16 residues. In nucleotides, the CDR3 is TGCGCCGAGAGGGCTTGCGGGGCAGATTGGTTGGATACGCAGTATTTT. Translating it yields CAERACGADWLDTQYF.

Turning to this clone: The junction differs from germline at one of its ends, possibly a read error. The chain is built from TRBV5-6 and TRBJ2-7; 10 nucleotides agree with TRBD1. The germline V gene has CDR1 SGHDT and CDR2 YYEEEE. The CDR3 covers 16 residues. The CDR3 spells CASSLDRGVSSYEQYF. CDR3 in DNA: TGTGCCAGCAGTTTGGACAGGGGGGTTTCTAGCTACGAGCAGTACTTC.

The CDR3 nucleotides are TGTGCCAGTAAGCAGGGGGATTATAGCAATCAGCCCCAGCATTTT. It is translated as CASKQGDYSNQPQHF. This chain connects TRBV19 to TRBJ1-5; TRBD1 matches at 7 bases. The J segment lost 0 bases and the V segment lost 7 bases, leaving 6 bases of the junction unmatched. In germline, CDR1 is LNHDA, CDR2 SQIVND (reference sequence). The CDR3 covers 15 residues.

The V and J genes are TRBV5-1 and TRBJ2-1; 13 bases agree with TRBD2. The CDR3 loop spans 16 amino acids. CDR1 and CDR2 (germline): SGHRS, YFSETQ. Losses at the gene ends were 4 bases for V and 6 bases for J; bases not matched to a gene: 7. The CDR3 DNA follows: TGCGCCAGCAGCCGAACCGGGACTAGCGGGGTCAATGAGCAGTTCTTC. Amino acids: CASSRTGTSGVNEQFF. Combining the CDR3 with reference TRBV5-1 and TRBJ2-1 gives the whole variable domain KAGVTQTPRYLIKTRGQQVTLSCSPISGHRSVSWYQQTPGQGLQFLFEYFSETQRNKGNFPGRFSGRQFSNSRSEMNVSTLELGDSALYLCASSRTGTSGVNEQFFGPGTRLTVL.

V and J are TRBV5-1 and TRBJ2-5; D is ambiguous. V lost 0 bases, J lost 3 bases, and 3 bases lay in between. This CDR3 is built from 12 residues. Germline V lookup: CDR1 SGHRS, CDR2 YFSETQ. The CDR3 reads CASSLVEETQYF. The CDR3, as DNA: TGCGCCAGCAGCTTGGTGGAAGAGACCCAGTACTTC.

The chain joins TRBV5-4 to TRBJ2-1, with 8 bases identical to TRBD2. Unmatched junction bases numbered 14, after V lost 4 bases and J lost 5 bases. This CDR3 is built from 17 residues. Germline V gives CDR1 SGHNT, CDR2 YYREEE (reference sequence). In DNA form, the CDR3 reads TGTGCCAGCAGCCTCCCGAACGGGAGGGGCGGACACAATGAGCAGTTCTTC. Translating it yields CASSLPNGRGGHNEQFF.

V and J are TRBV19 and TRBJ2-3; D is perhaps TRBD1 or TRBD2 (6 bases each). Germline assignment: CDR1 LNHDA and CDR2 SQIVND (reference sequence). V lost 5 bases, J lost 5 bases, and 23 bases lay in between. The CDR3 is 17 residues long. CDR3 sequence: CASSRLPVPKGGDTQYF. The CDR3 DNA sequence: TGTGCCAGTAGTCGCCTCCCGGTCCCTAAGGGGGGAGATACGCAGTATTTT.

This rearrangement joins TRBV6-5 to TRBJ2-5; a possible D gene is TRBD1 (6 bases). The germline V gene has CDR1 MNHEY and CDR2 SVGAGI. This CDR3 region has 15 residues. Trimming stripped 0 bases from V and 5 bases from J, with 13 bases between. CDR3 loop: CASSYSGRGWETQYF. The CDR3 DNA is TGTGCCAGCAGTTACTCAGGCAGGGGTTGGGAGACCCAGTACTTC.

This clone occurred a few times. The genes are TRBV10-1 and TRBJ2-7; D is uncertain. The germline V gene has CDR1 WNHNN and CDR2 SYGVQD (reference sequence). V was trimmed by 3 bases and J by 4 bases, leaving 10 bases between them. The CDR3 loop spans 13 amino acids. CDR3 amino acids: CASSDRASYEQYF. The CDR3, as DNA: TGCGCCAGCAGTGATCGAGCCTCTTACGAGCAGTACTTC.

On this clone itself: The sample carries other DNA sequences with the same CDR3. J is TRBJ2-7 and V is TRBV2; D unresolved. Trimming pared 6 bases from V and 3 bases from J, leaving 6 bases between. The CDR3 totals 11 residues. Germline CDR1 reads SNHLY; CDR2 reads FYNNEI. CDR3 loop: CASRDFYEQYF. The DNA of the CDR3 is TGTGCCAGCAGAGATTTCTACGAGCAGTACTTC.

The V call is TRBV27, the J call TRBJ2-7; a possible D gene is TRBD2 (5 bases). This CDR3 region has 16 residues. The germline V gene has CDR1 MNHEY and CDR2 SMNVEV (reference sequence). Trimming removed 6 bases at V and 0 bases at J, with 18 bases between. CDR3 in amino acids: CASSPGAGKSSYEQYF. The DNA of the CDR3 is TGTGCCAGCAGCCCCGGCGCGGGTAAAAGCTCCTACGAGCAGTACTTC.

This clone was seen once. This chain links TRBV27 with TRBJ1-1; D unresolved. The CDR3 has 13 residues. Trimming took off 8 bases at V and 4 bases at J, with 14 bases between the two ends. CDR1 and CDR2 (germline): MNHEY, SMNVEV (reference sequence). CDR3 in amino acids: CASRIWEGTEAFF. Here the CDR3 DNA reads TGTGCCAGCCGAATATGGGAGGGCACTGAAGCTTTCTTT.

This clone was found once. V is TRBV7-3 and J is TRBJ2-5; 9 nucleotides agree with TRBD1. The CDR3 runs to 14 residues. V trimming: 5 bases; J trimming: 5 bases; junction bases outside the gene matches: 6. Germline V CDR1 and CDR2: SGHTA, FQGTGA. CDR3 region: CASSDGDRVETQYF. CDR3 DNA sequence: TGTGCCAGCAGCGACGGGGACAGGGTGGAGACCCAGTACTTC.

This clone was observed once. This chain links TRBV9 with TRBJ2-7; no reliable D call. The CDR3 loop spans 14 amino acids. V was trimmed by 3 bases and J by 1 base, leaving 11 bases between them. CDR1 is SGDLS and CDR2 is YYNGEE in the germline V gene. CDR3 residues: CASSAREQSYEQYF. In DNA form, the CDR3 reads TGTGCCAGCAGCGCCCGAGAACAGTCCTACGAGCAGTACTTC. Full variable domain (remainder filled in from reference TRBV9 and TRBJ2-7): DSGVTQTPKHLITATGQRVTLRCSPRSGDLSVYWYQQSLDQGLQFLIQYYNGEERAKGNILERFSAQQFPDLHSELNLSSLELGDSALYFCASSAREQSYEQYFGPGTRLTVT.

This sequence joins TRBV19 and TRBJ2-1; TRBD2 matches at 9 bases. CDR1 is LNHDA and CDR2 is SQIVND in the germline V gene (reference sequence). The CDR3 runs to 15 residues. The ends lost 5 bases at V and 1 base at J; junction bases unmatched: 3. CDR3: CASSASGGSYNEQFF. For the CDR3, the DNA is TGTGCCAGTAGTGCCAGCGGGGGGTCCTACAATGAGCAGTTCTTC.